A selection of T cell receptor beta chains follows, all from one sample in a study of T cells after yellow fever vaccination. TCRdb reanalysed the 5' RACE reads using MiXCR and keeps one entry per CDR3 protein. The table has about 96,000 distinct CDR3 sequences, roughly 8.2% seen once. Source: CD8+ T cells not binding an NS4B(214-222) dextramer, sorted from PBMCs, taken roughly 15 days after the first yellow fever vaccination. Receptors were obtained from a man younger than 35 who received the YFV17D yellow fever vaccine. The CDR3 runs from the conserved cysteine through the conserved F or W. The D gene is left open where the match is weak. Not all rows give a size; the values are once, few, many and, for expanded clones, a class.

v_call: TRBV4-3
j_call: TRBJ2-1
d_call: TRBD2
clone_size: many
cdr3_aa: CASSQFGAGGAYNEQFF
cdr3_nt: TGCGCCAGCAGCCAGTTCGGGGCCGGGGGGGCCTACAATGAGCAGTTCTTC

v_call: TRBV4-1
j_call: TRBJ2-2
d_call: -
clone_size: -
cdr3_aa: CASSQDTNTGELFF
cdr3_nt: TGCGCCAGCAGCCAGGACACTAACACCGGGGAGCTGTTTTTT

v_call: TRBV7-9
j_call: TRBJ1-6
d_call: TRBD1
clone_size: -
cdr3_aa: CASSPPGTGYNSPLHF
cdr3_nt: TGTGCCAGCAGCCCCCCCGGGACAGGGTACAATTCACCCCTCCACTTT

v_call: TRBV12-3/TRBV12-4
j_call: TRBJ2-3
d_call: -
clone_size: many
cdr3_aa: CASRLADTQYF
cdr3_nt: TGTGCCAGCAGGCTAGCTGATACGCAGTATTTT

v_call: TRBV27
j_call: TRBJ1-4
d_call: TRBD1
clone_size: -
cdr3_aa: CASSGQGLNEKLFF
cdr3_nt: TGTGCCAGCAGCGGACAGGGCCTTAATGAAAAACTGTTTTTT

v_call: TRBV12-5
j_call: TRBJ2-1
d_call: -
clone_size: once
cdr3_aa: CACCTHGLAGRRAGNEQFF
cdr3_nt: TGTGCCTGCTGCACGCATGGCCTGGCGGGGAGAAGAGCGGGCAATGAGCAGTTCTTC

v_call: TRBV27
j_call: TRBJ2-2
d_call: TRBD2
clone_size: few
cdr3_aa: CASSPLGGAGNTGELFF
cdr3_nt: TGTGCCAGCAGTCCGCTCGGGGGGGCAGGGAACACCGGGGAGCTGTTTTTT

v_call: TRBV3-1
j_call: TRBJ2-2
d_call: TRBD2
clone_size: few
cdr3_aa: CASKTSAANTGELFF
cdr3_nt: TGTGCCAGCAAAACTAGCGCTGCGAACACCGGGGAGCTGTTTTTT

v_call: TRBV27
j_call: TRBJ2-3
d_call: -
clone_size: -
cdr3_aa: CASSPNPGIDTQYF
cdr3_nt: TGTGCCAGCAGTCCGAATCCGGGGATAGATACGCAGTATTTT

v_call: TRBV6-5
j_call: TRBJ1-1
d_call: -
clone_size: -
cdr3_aa: CASSYGPYGNTEAFF
cdr3_nt: TGTGCCAGCAGTTACGGCCCTTACGGGAACACTGAAGCTTTCTTT

v_call: TRBV9
j_call: TRBJ2-7
d_call: -
clone_size: few
cdr3_aa: CASSVAMGAGYEQYF
cdr3_nt: TGTGCCAGCAGCGTAGCTATGGGGGCTGGCTACGAGCAGTACTTC

v_call: TRBV4-1
j_call: TRBJ2-7
d_call: TRBD1
clone_size: many
cdr3_aa: CASRSGQGAIEQYF
cdr3_nt: TGCGCCAGCCGATCGGGACAGGGGGCTATCGAGCAGTACTTC

v_call: TRBV12-3/TRBV12-4
j_call: TRBJ2-1
d_call: -
clone_size: many
cdr3_aa: CASKAGNGNEQFF
cdr3_nt: TGTGCCAGCAAGGCAGGGAATGGGAATGAGCAGTTCTTC

v_call: TRBV29-1
j_call: TRBJ2-3
d_call: -
clone_size: -
cdr3_aa: CSVVRREGVRDTQYF
cdr3_nt: TGCAGCGTTGTTCGTAGGGAGGGGGTCAGAGATACGCAGTATTTT

v_call: TRBV7-6
j_call: TRBJ2-7
d_call: -
clone_size: -
cdr3_aa: CASSRDSTLSYEQYF
cdr3_nt: TGTGCCAGCAGCCGGGACTCGACACTTTCCTACGAGCAGTACTTC

v_call: TRBV29-1
j_call: TRBJ1-2
d_call: TRBD1
clone_size: -
cdr3_aa: CSGRGDYGYTF
cdr3_nt: TGCAGCGGCAGGGGGGACTATGGCTACACCTTC

v_call: TRBV6-1
j_call: TRBJ1-5
d_call: -
clone_size: -
cdr3_aa: CASSRVGGSNQPQHF
cdr3_nt: TGTGCCAGCAGTCGAGTTGGGGGGAGCAATCAGCCCCAGCATTTT

v_call: TRBV6-5
j_call: TRBJ2-2
d_call: -
clone_size: few
cdr3_aa: CASSLGGRAAGELFF
cdr3_nt: TGTGCCAGCAGTTTAGGGGGGCGCGCGGCCGGGGAGCTGTTTTTT

v_call: TRBV7-3
j_call: TRBJ2-7
d_call: TRBD1
clone_size: -
cdr3_aa: CASSEGASPHEQYF
cdr3_nt: TGTGCCAGCAGTGAGGGGGCCTCACCCCACGAGCAGTACTTC

v_call: TRBV6-2/TRBV6-3
j_call: TRBJ2-2
d_call: TRBD2
clone_size: -
cdr3_aa: CASSSTSGGHVTGELFF
cdr3_nt: TGTGCCAGCAGTTCTACTAGCGGGGGGCATGTCACCGGGGAGCTGTTTTTT

v_call: TRBV3-1
j_call: TRBJ2-3
d_call: TRBD2
clone_size: -
cdr3_aa: CASSPDGTSGGYTDTQYF
cdr3_nt: TGTGCCAGCAGCCCCGACGGGACTAGCGGGGGGTACACAGATACGCAGTATTTT

v_call: TRBV20-1
j_call: TRBJ2-7
d_call: TRBD2
clone_size: -
cdr3_aa: CSASSRSGGGYEQYF
cdr3_nt: TGCAGTGCTAGCTCTCGAAGCGGGGGGGGCTACGAGCAGTACTTC

v_call: TRBV4-1
j_call: TRBJ2-5
d_call: -
clone_size: few
cdr3_aa: CASSQDPSPGTQYF
cdr3_nt: TGCGCCAGCAGCCAAGACCCTAGCCCAGGGACCCAGTACTTC

v_call: TRBV6-1
j_call: TRBJ2-5
d_call: TRBD1
clone_size: few
cdr3_aa: CASSEETGGAETQYF
cdr3_nt: TGTGCCAGCAGTGAAGAGACAGGGGGCGCAGAGACCCAGTACTTC

v_call: TRBV25-1
j_call: TRBJ1-1
d_call: -
clone_size: few
cdr3_aa: CASSELEGRGTEAFF
cdr3_nt: TGTGCCAGCAGTGAATTGGAGGGTAGGGGCACTGAAGCTTTCTTT

v_call: TRBV6-1
j_call: TRBJ2-1
d_call: TRBD2
clone_size: many
cdr3_aa: CASLGVGGYYNEQFF
cdr3_nt: TGTGCCAGCCTGGGGGTCGGGGGGTATTACAATGAGCAGTTCTTC

v_call: TRBV9
j_call: TRBJ2-1
d_call: TRBD1
clone_size: -
cdr3_aa: CASSVTGANYNEQFF
cdr3_nt: TGTGCCAGCAGCGTTACAGGGGCGAATTACAATGAGCAGTTCTTC

v_call: TRBV24-1
j_call: TRBJ2-7
d_call: TRBD1
clone_size: few
cdr3_aa: CATRETGTGGAEAGYEQYF
cdr3_nt: TGTGCCACTCGCGAAACCGGGACAGGGGGCGCTGAGGCCGGTTACGAGCAGTACTTC

v_call: TRBV5-1
j_call: TRBJ2-2
d_call: -
clone_size: few
cdr3_aa: CASSWTTKDNTGELFF
cdr3_nt: TGCGCCAGCAGCTGGACGACAAAAGACAACACCGGGGAGCTGTTTTTT

v_call: TRBV7-2
j_call: TRBJ1-1
d_call: -
clone_size: -
cdr3_aa: CASSLSTPRTTEAFF
cdr3_nt: TGTGCCAGCAGCTTATCTACCCCTAGGACCACTGAAGCTTTCTTT

v_call: TRBV9
j_call: TRBJ2-3
d_call: -
clone_size: few
cdr3_aa: CASSPHTAGLASTDTQYF
cdr3_nt: TGTGCCAGCAGCCCTCACACGGCTGGGCTAGCTAGCACAGATACGCAGTATTTT

v_call: TRBV20-1
j_call: TRBJ2-3
d_call: TRBD2
clone_size: few
cdr3_aa: CSARDPSGGAGGDTQYF
cdr3_nt: TGCAGTGCTAGAGATCCCAGCGGGGGGGCCGGGGGTGATACGCAGTATTTT

v_call: TRBV4-1
j_call: TRBJ1-5
d_call: -
clone_size: few
cdr3_aa: CASSQDMGVDQPQHF
cdr3_nt: TGCGCCAGCAGCCAAGATATGGGGGTTGATCAGCCCCAGCATTTT

v_call: TRBV4-1
j_call: TRBJ1-1
d_call: TRBD1
clone_size: -
cdr3_aa: CASSQVEGAGTEAFF
cdr3_nt: TGCGCCAGCAGCCAAGTCGAGGGGGCGGGCACTGAAGCTTTCTTT

v_call: TRBV7-9
j_call: TRBJ1-1
d_call: -
clone_size: -
cdr3_aa: CASSLVVGDTEAFF
cdr3_nt: TGTGCCAGCAGCTTAGTTGTGGGAGACACTGAAGCTTTCTTT

v_call: TRBV7-9
j_call: TRBJ1-1
d_call: -
clone_size: -
cdr3_aa: CASSWGGSNTEAFF
cdr3_nt: TGTGCCAGCAGCTGGGGGGGCTCGAACACTGAAGCTTTCTTT

v_call: TRBV6-1
j_call: TRBJ2-7
d_call: TRBD1
clone_size: -
cdr3_aa: CASSLSGTGAYEQYF
cdr3_nt: TGTGCCAGCAGCCTCTCCGGGACAGGGGCCTACGAGCAGTACTTC

v_call: TRBV3-1
j_call: TRBJ2-3
d_call: TRBD2
clone_size: few
cdr3_aa: CASSQDLAGDTDTQYF
cdr3_nt: TGTGCCAGCAGCCAAGATCTAGCGGGAGATACAGATACGCAGTATTTT

v_call: TRBV18
j_call: TRBJ2-6
d_call: -
clone_size: -
cdr3_aa: CASSPPSGANVLTF
cdr3_nt: TGTGCCAGCTCACCACCGTCTGGGGCCAACGTCCTGACTTTC

v_call: TRBV10-2
j_call: TRBJ2-5
d_call: -
clone_size: -
cdr3_aa: CASRELDSETQYF
cdr3_nt: TGCGCCAGCAGGGAACTAGATTCCGAGACCCAGTACTTC

v_call: TRBV7-2
j_call: TRBJ2-5
d_call: TRBD1
clone_size: few
cdr3_aa: CASSLRTGEGKTQYF
cdr3_nt: TGTGCCAGCAGCTTAAGGACAGGGGAGGGGAAGACCCAGTACTTC

v_call: TRBV2
j_call: TRBJ1-4
d_call: -
clone_size: many
cdr3_aa: CASSEGTSAYNEKLFF
cdr3_nt: TGTGCCAGCAGTGAAGGGACATCGGCTTATAATGAAAAACTGTTTTTT

v_call: TRBV3-1
j_call: TRBJ1-1
d_call: -
clone_size: few
cdr3_aa: CASSPGKGKRDTEAFF
cdr3_nt: TGTGCCAGCAGCCCCGGCAAGGGAAAGAGGGACACTGAAGCTTTCTTT

v_call: TRBV29-1
j_call: TRBJ2-7
d_call: -
clone_size: few
cdr3_aa: CSVQGGSYEQYF
cdr3_nt: TGCAGCGTTCAAGGGGGGTCCTACGAGCAGTACTTC

v_call: TRBV7-8
j_call: TRBJ2-1
d_call: -
clone_size: few
cdr3_aa: CASTFLGAHEQFF
cdr3_nt: TGTGCCAGCACCTTCTTGGGTGCACATGAGCAGTTCTTC

v_call: TRBV4-1
j_call: TRBJ2-1
d_call: -
clone_size: many
cdr3_aa: CASSTIGLDHNEQFF
cdr3_nt: TGCGCCAGCAGCACGATAGGATTAGACCACAATGAGCAGTTCTTC

v_call: TRBV4-1
j_call: TRBJ2-3
d_call: -
clone_size: -
cdr3_aa: CASSQEGFYTDTQYF
cdr3_nt: TGCGCCAGCAGCCAAGAGGGGTTCTACACAGATACGCAGTATTTT

v_call: TRBV20-1
j_call: TRBJ2-5
d_call: TRBD1
clone_size: -
cdr3_aa: CSAFPGQGTVETQYF
cdr3_nt: TGCAGTGCTTTTCCGGGACAGGGGACGGTAGAGACCCAGTACTTC

v_call: TRBV29-1
j_call: TRBJ2-2
d_call: -
clone_size: -
cdr3_aa: CSVQPLGSNTGELFF
cdr3_nt: TGCAGCGTCCAGCCCCTAGGGTCGAACACCGGGGAGCTGTTTTTT